Listed below are T cell receptor beta chains from one sample, sequenced in a study of blood T cell repertoires in COVID-19. Sequencing was performed with immunoSEQ multiplex PCR; in TCRdb, only in-frame clones are kept and a portion is missing. The sample has approximately 170,000 clones, around 89% seen once. The sequencing input was peripheral blood. These receptors were collected from a man aged 50 or older who had recovered from COVID-19. The CDR3 runs from the conserved cysteine through the conserved F or W. D genes are given only for firm matches. Size tells how often a clone was seen (once, few, many) or the class of an expanded clone, and some rows leave it out.

J gene | V gene | D gene | clone size | CDR3 DNA | CDR3 protein
TRBJ1-1 | TRBV7-2 | NA | NA | TGTGCCAGCAGCTTAGCAGGTGGGCACACTGAAGCTTTCTTT | CASSLAGGHTEAFF
TRBJ1-3 | TRBV3-1/TRBV3-2 | NA | NA | TGTGCCAGCAGCCCGGTCCTCTCTGGAAACACCATATATTTT | CASSPVLSGNTIYF
TRBJ2-2 | TRBV24-1 | NA | NA | TGTGCCACCAGTGATTTGTTAATAGGCGGCCATAACACCGGGGAGCTGTTTTTT | CATSDLLIGGHNTGELFF
TRBJ1-2 | TRBV6-6 | NA | NA | TGTGCCAGCAGTTCAGACAGGACTCGGGGCTACACCTTC | CASSSDRTRGYTF
TRBJ2-7 | TRBV7-6 | NA | few | TGTGCCAGCAGCTTCTCGACAGACTCCTACGAGCAGTACTTC | CASSFSTDSYEQYF
TRBJ2-1 | TRBV9 | TRBD1 | NA | TGTGCCAGCAGCCCCCGGGACAGGGGGCCCTATGAGCAGTTCTTC | CASSPRDRGPYEQFF
TRBJ1-1 | TRBV4-2 | NA | once | TGTGCCAGCAGCCCCGGCCCCGGAGGGCCGGCCACTGAAGCTTTCTTT | CASSPGPGGPATEAFF
TRBJ1-4 | TRBV15 | TRBD1 | NA | TGTGCCACCACTAAACCGGGACAGAGGAATGAAAAACTGTTTTTT | CATTKPGQRNEKLFF
TRBJ1-5 | TRBV19 | TRBD1 | NA | TGTGCCAGTAGGGCCCCGGGACAGGCTCATCAGCCCCAGCATTTT | CASRAPGQAHQPQHF
TRBJ1-5 | TRBV27 | TRBD1 | once | TGTGCCAGCAGCCGGAACCGGGACAGTAATCAGCCCCAGCATTTT | CASSRNRDSNQPQHF
TRBJ1-1 | TRBV30 | NA | NA | TGTGCCTGGGGGACTAGGGTAGGTGAAGCTTTCTTT | CAWGTRVGEAFF
TRBJ2-2 | TRBV7-6 | TRBD2 | NA | TGTGCCAGCAGCTTAGCGGTAATAGCGGGAGCGAACACCGGGGAGCTGTTTTTT | CASSLAVIAGANTGELFF
TRBJ2-3 | TRBV28 | NA | NA | TGTGCCAGCAGCCTAGGTGGGGCCAGCACAGATACGCAGTATTTT | CASSLGGASTDTQYF
TRBJ2-6 | TRBV4-3 | NA | once | TGCGCCAGCAGCCAATTTACAGGTCTGAGCTCTGGGGCCAACGTCCTGACTTTC | CASSQFTGLSSGANVLTF
TRBJ2-3 | TRBV12-3/TRBV12-4 | NA | NA | TGTGCCAGCAGTTTGTCCATCCCAGATACGCAGTATTTT | CASSLSIPDTQYF
TRBJ2-7 | TRBV9 | NA | few | TGTGCCAGCAGCGTAGGGGACACTCCCTACGAGCAGTACTTC | CASSVGDTPYEQYF
TRBJ2-7 | TRBV3-1/TRBV3-2 | NA | once | TGTGCCAGCAGCCAAGATCGGGGAACCGAGCAGTACTTC | CASSQDRGTEQYF
TRBJ1-3 | TRBV18 | TRBD1 | NA | TGTGCCAGCTCACCGGCGGGACAGGGGATCTCTGGAAACACCATATATTTT | CASSPAGQGISGNTIYF
TRBJ1-5 | TRBV5-6 | NA | NA | TGTGCCAGCAGCCCCGGGGGGAGCGGTCAGCCCCAGCATTTT | CASSPGGSGQPQHF
TRBJ2-3 | TRBV5-1 | TRBD1 | NA | TGCGCCAGCAGCGCACAGGGGGCTTGGGCAGATACGCAGTATTTT | CASSAQGAWADTQYF
TRBJ1-5 | TRBV5-6 | TRBD1 | NA | TGTGCCAGCAGCTTTCGGACAGGTAAGTATAGCAATCAGCCCCAGCATTTT | CASSFRTGKYSNQPQHF
TRBJ2-6 | TRBV6-5 | NA | few | TGTGCCAGCAGAACAGGGTTTGGGGCCAACGTCCTGACTTTC | CASRTGFGANVLTF
TRBJ2-1 | TRBV18 | TRBD2 | few | TGTGCCAGCTCACCGTTTAGCGGGGGGGCCAATGAGCAGTTCTTC | CASSPFSGGANEQFF
TRBJ2-3 | TRBV19 | TRBD2 | NA | TGTGCCAGTACCCCAAATAACGGGGGGACAGATACGCAGTATTTT | CASTPNNGGTDTQYF
TRBJ1-1 | TRBV10-1 | NA | NA | TGCGCCAGCGCGGGGGAAACGGACACTGAAGCTTTCTTT | CASAGETDTEAFF
TRBJ1-1 | TRBV5-4 | TRBD1 | NA | TGTGCCAGCAAACCGGGACAGGCCACTGAAGCTTTCTTT | CASKPGQATEAFF
TRBJ2-5 | TRBV29-1 | NA | NA | TGCACCGGGAAGGCGGCAGAGACCCAGTACTTC | CTGKAAETQYF
TRBJ2-7 | TRBV7-8 | TRBD1 | NA | TGTGCCAGCAGCTTAAAGACAGGGGCCTACGAGCAGTACTTC | CASSLKTGAYEQYF
TRBJ2-1 | TRBV6-2/TRBV6-3 | NA | NA | TGTGCCAGCCGCCTCTCCGGGAACCGAGCGGGTGAGCAGTTCTTC | CASRLSGNRAGEQFF
TRBJ2-2 | TRBV6-1 | TRBD2 | once | TGTGCCAGCAGTGATAGGGGACTAGCGGGGGGGCCTACCGGGGAGCTGTTTTTT | CASSDRGLAGGPTGELFF
TRBJ2-2 | TRBV24-1 | NA | NA | TGTGCCACCAGTGATCGACGACGGAGGGGGAACACCGGGGAGCTGTTTTTT | CATSDRRRRGNTGELFF
TRBJ2-3 | TRBV19 | NA | NA | TGTGCCAGTAATGGGGGCCTCACAGATACGCAGTATTTT | CASNGGLTDTQYF
TRBJ2-7 | TRBV7-9 | NA | NA | TGTGCCAGCGGCTTAGGGAGTCCCGGCGAGCAGTACTTC | CASGLGSPGEQYF
TRBJ1-4 | TRBV9 | TRBD1 | NA | TGTGCCAGCAGCGTAGCAGGGGGTAATGAAAAACTGTTTTTT | CASSVAGGNEKLFF
TRBJ2-7 | TRBV2 | NA | NA | TGTGCCAGCAGAGCAGACGGGACCTACGAGCAGTACTTC | CASRADGTYEQYF
TRBJ2-3 | TRBV24-1 | TRBD2 | NA | TGTGCCACCAGTGATACTAGCGGGGGCCTCGGGGATACGCAGTATTTT | CATSDTSGGLGDTQYF
TRBJ1-5 | TRBV5-8 | NA | NA | TGTGCCAGCAGCTTGGGAGAGGGCAGGACGGTTACCGGAAGTCAGCCCCAGCATTTT | CASSLGEGRTVTGSQPQHF
TRBJ1-1 | TRBV20-1 | TRBD1 | few | TGCAGTGCTAGTTCCAGGGGGTATACTGAAGCTTTCTTT | CSASSRGYTEAFF
TRBJ2-5 | TRBV6-5 | NA | NA | TGTGCCAGTAACTCGGGCGCACAGGGTAGGGAGACCCAGTACTTC | CASNSGAQGRETQYF
TRBJ2-3 | TRBV6-1 | TRBD2 | NA | TGTGCCAGCAGTGAAGCGCTACTAGCGGGAGTATATACGCAGTATTTT | CASSEALLAGVYTQYF
TRBJ1-5 | TRBV5-5 | NA | NA | TGTGCCAGCAGCTCCTACTCTACTAGAGATCAGCCCCAGCATTTT | CASSSYSTRDQPQHF
TRBJ2-7 | TRBV5-6 | NA | NA | TGTGCCAGCAGCCCATCGCCGGGACAATGGCCATCCGAGCAGTACTTC | CASSPSPGQWPSEQYF
TRBJ2-1 | TRBV7-8 | TRBD2 | NA | TGTGCCAGCAGCGCAGCGACGGGACTAGCGGATGACAATGAGCAGTTCTTC | CASSAATGLADDNEQFF
TRBJ2-4 | TRBV2 | NA | NA | TGTGCCAGCAGACCCCTAAGGTTAGGGAGTACGCTAGCCAAAAACATTCAGTACTTC | CASRPLRLGSTLAKNIQYF
TRBJ2-7 | TRBV11-3 | NA | NA | TGTGCCAGCAGCTTAGGTTCAGGGGACTACGAGCAGTACTTC | CASSLGSGDYEQYF
TRBJ2-5 | TRBV9 | NA | NA | TGTGCCAGCAGCGTAGAAGCGGGCCCGAAAGAGACCCAGTACTTC | CASSVEAGPKETQYF
TRBJ1-5 | TRBV9 | NA | NA | TGTGCCAGCAGTCAAAGCCCCAATCAGCCCCAGCATTTT | CASSQSPNQPQHF
TRBJ2-1 | TRBV18 | TRBD2 | NA | TGTGCCAGCTCACGGACTAGCGGGACCCCTGATGAGCAGTTCTTC | CASSRTSGTPDEQFF
TRBJ1-6 | TRBV5-1 | TRBD1 | NA | TGCGCCAGCAGCTTAGGGACAGGGAGCCGGTCACCCCTCCACTTT | CASSLGTGSRSPLHF
TRBJ1-3 | TRBV29-1 | NA | NA | TGCAGCGTCCGCGAGTCGACAGGTTCTGGTGGAAACACCATATATTTT | CSVRESTGSGGNTIYF
TRBJ1-1 | TRBV28 | NA | NA | TGTGCCAGCAGGCCAAGTGCGGGGATGTACACTGAAGCTTTCTTT | CASRPSAGMYTEAFF
TRBJ1-1 | TRBV7-2 | TRBD1 | NA | TGTGCCAGCAGCTTAGGGGGACAGGGGGCGCGAGATGCTTTCTTT | CASSLGGQGARDAFF
TRBJ2-7 | TRBV6-5 | NA | once | TGTGCCAGCAGCCGACGGACTGGTTCCTACGAGCAGTACTTC | CASSRRTGSYEQYF
TRBJ1-2 | TRBV6-6 | NA | NA | TGTGCCAGCAGCCTTAACTATGGCTACACCTTC | CASSLNYGYTF
TRBJ1-2 | TRBV7-8 | NA | NA | TGTGCCAGCAGCCCCGGGGACTTGGGCTATGGCTACACCTTC | CASSPGDLGYGYTF
TRBJ2-7 | TRBV9 | NA | NA | TGTGCCAGCAGCGTAGACGCAGGGCTAAACGAGCAGTACTTC | CASSVDAGLNEQYF
TRBJ1-4 | TRBV14 | NA | NA | TGTGCCAGCAGCTCCGCACAGTATGAAAAACTGTTTTTT | CASSSAQYEKLFF
TRBJ1-5 | TRBV28 | NA | NA | TGTGCCAGCAGTTGGACGGTCCAGGGGCCCCAGCATTTT | CASSWTVQGPQHF
TRBJ1-1 | TRBV9 | NA | NA | TGTGCCAGCAGCGCTGGGGGGAGAGGCACTGAAGCTTTCTTT | CASSAGGRGTEAFF
TRBJ2-1 | TRBV19 | TRBD2 | NA | TGTGCTAGAGGAGGTAGCGGGGGCCATGAGCAGTTCTTC | CARGGSGGHEQFF